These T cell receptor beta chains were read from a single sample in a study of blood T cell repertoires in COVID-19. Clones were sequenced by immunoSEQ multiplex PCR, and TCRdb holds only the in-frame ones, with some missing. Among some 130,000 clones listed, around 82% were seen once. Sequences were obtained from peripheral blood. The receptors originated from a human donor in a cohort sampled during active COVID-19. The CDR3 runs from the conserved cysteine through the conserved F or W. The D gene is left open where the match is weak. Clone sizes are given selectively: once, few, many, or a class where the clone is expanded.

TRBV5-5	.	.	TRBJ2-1	CASSLPPQEMQFF	TGTGCCAGCAGCTTGCCCCCACAGGAGATGCAGTTCTTC
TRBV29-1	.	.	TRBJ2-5	CSVARLTQETQYF	TGCAGCGTCGCCCGACTCACCCAAGAGACCCAGTACTTC
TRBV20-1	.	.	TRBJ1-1	CSASDPTSNTEAFF	TGCAGTGCTAGTGACCCGACTTCGAACACTGAAGCTTTCTTT
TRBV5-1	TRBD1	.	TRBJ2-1	CASSGDRGNEQFF	TGCGCCAGCAGCGGGGACAGGGGGAATGAGCAGTTCTTC
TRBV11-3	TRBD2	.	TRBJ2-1	CASSLYGGEKNEQFF	TGTGCCAGCAGCTTATACGGGGGGGAGAAAAATGAGCAGTTCTTC
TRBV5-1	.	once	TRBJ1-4	CASSSGTPNEKLFF	TGCGCCAGCAGTTCCGGGACACCGAATGAAAAACTGTTTTTT
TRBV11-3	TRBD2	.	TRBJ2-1	CASSHFRGSGDYNEQFF	TGTGCCAGCAGCCACTTCCGGGGAAGCGGGGACTACAATGAGCAGTTCTTC
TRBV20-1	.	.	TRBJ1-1	CSARETEAFF	TGCAGTGCCCGCGAGACTGAAGCTTTCTTT
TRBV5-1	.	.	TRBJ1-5	CASSLDGPGQPQHF	TGCGCCAGCAGCTTGGACGGGCCGGGGCAGCCCCAGCATTTT
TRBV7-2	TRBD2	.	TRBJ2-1	CASSFTIAGGDEQFF	TGTGCCAGCAGCTTCACAATAGCGGGAGGCGATGAGCAGTTCTTC
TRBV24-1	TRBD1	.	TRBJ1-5	CATSDTARTGSNQPQHF	TGTGCCACCAGTGACACCGCAAGGACAGGGAGCAATCAGCCCCAGCATTTT
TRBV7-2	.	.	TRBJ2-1	CASSLALGGYNEQFF	TGTGCCAGCAGCCTCGCCCTAGGGGGCTACAATGAGCAGTTCTTC
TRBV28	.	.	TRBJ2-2	CASSPPWGRTNTGELFF	TGTGCCAGCAGTCCCCCATGGGGCCGAACGAACACCGGGGAGCTGTTTTTT
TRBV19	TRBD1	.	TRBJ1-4	CASTEQGPRGEKLFF	TGTGCCAGTACCGAACAGGGGCCCAGAGGAGAAAAACTGTTTTTT
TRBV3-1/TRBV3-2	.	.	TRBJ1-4	CASSQDRRKLFF	TGTGCCAGCAGCCAAGATAGGAGAAAACTGTTTTTT
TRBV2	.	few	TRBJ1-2	CASSTGNYGYTF	TGTGCCAGTTCGACGGGAAACTATGGCTACACCTTC
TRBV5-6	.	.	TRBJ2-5	CASSSPGQGKETQYF	TGTGCCAGCAGTTCCCCCGGGCAGGGCAAAGAGACCCAGTACTTC
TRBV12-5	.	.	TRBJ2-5	CASGGGLAAETQYF	TGTGCTAGTGGCGGGGGGCTAGCGGCGGAGACCCAGTACTTC
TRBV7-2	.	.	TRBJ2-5	CASSLVSRYQETQYF	TGTGCCAGCAGCTTAGTAAGTCGGTACCAAGAGACCCAGTACTTC
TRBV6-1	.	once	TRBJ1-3	CASSESPGNTIYF	TGTGCCAGCAGTGAGAGCCCTGGAAACACCATATATTTT
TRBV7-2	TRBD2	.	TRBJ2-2	CASSLGSGGTGELFF	TGTGCCAGCAGCTTAGGTAGCGGGGGGACCGGGGAGCTGTTTTTT
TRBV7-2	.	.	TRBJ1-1	CASSLYREGNTEAFF	TGTGCCAGCAGCTTATATCGGGAGGGGAACACTGAAGCTTTCTTT